Shown below are 19 T cell receptor beta chains from a single sample sequenced in a study of Graves' ophthalmopathy and Graves' hyperthyroidism. Scientists amplified the TCR beta CDR3 regions from RNA transcripts. The workflow started with a first-round RT-PCR run with HTBI primers and then moved on to a second-round multiplex PCR. One entry per CDR3 protein, called by TCRdb with MiXCR from the multiplex PCR reads. The sample consists of 650,000 to 800,000 distinct CDR3 sequences, over 40% of them appearing once. The sample consisted of peripheral blood. Every receptor here comes from an adult man with Graves' ophthalmopathy.

This clonotype has only a few counts. This sequence joins TRBV10-3 and TRBJ1-1; D ambiguous. Trimming stripped 11 bases from V and 4 bases from J, with 14 bases between. Germline-derived CDR1 and CDR2 are ENHRY and SYGVKD. This CDR3 has 12 amino acids. The CDR3 DNA is TGTGCCTCGCGCGCCGGGAGCACTGAAGCTTTCTTT. It translates to CASRAGSTEAFF.

This clonotype occurred many times. J is TRBJ1-2 and V is TRBV3-1; the D is unclear. V lost 1 base and J 7 bases, leaving 4 bases between the germline ends. Per the germline V gene, CDR1 is LGHDT and CDR2 is YNNKEL (reference sequence). This CDR3 is built from 11 residues. CDR3 DNA sequence: TGTGCCAGCAGCCAAGGAGGTGGCTACACCTTC. Translated: CASSQGGGYTF.

There are many counts of this clonotype. The rearrangement uses TRBV20-1 and TRBJ1-2; 10 nucleotides line up with TRBD1. With V trimmed by 0 bases and J by 5 bases, 9 bases remained unmatched. The CDR3 runs to 16 residues. Germline V gene sequence: CDR1 DFQATT, CDR2 SNEGSKA (reference sequence). The CDR3 reads CSARELGQGDRYGYTF. The CDR3 DNA reads as TGCAGTGCTAGAGAGCTTGGACAGGGGGATCGGTATGGCTACACCTTC.

With respect to this clonotype: This could be a read error, since a much larger clone is one nucleotide away. V and J are TRBV7-9 and TRBJ1-1; D remains ambiguous. This CDR3 has 14 residues. Deletions cut 1 base from V and 6 bases from J, with 12 bases between. Germline CDR1 and CDR2: SEHNR and FQNEAQ (reference sequence). The CDR3 here is CASSLDGRAAEAFF. The CDR3 DNA sequence: TGTGCCAGCAGCTTAGATGGCCGGGCGGCTGAAGCTTTCTTT.

This clonotype was detected only a few times. V and J are TRBV4-3 and TRBJ2-7; 8 nucleotides match TRBD2. The CDR3 is 15 amino acids. Trimming took 4 bases from V and 4 from J; bases not matched to a gene: 9. Germline V lookup: CDR1 LGHNA, CDR2 YSLEER. DNA of the CDR3: TGCGCCAGCAGCCCTAGCGGGCCTCCTATGTACGAGCAGTACTTC. Its translation is CASSPSGPPMYEQYF.

This chain joins TRBV20-1 and TRBJ1-1, with 7 bases lining up with TRBD1. V lost 0 bases and J lost 0; bases outside the gene matches: 4. The CDR3 covers 15 residues. Germline-derived CDR1 and CDR2 are DFQATT and SNEGSKA (reference sequence). This chain's CDR3 is CSARDPGQMNTEAFF. DNA of the CDR3: TGCAGTGCTAGAGACCCGGGACAGATGAACACTGAAGCTTTCTTT.

This clonotype was seen more than once but under ten times. One end of the junction is discordant with germline, which a read error may explain. CDR3 protein: CASSYGADTEAFF. CDR3 sequence (DNA): TGTGCCAGCAGTTACGGGGCGGACACTGAAGCTTTCTTT. V and J are TRBV10-3 and TRBJ1-1; possibly TRBD1 for D (5 bases). Germline CDR1 reads ENHRY; CDR2 reads SYGVKD. This CDR3 contains 13 residues.

The chain carries TRBV12-5 and TRBJ2-2, with unresolved D. V was shortened by 6 bases and J by 5 bases, with 19 bases between the two germline ends. CDR3 length equals 16 residues. Germline V gene data show CDR1 as LGHNT and CDR2 as FRNRAP. The CDR3 DNA reads as TGTGCTAGTGGCTCCACTATAGGGAATCCTACCGGGGAGCTGTTTTTT. This codes for CASGSTIGNPTGELFF. Based on the CDR3 plus reference TRBV12-5 and TRBJ2-2, the full variable domain is DARVTQTPRHKVTEMGQEVTMRCQPILGHNTVFWYRQTMMQGLELLAYFRNRAPLDDSGMPKDRFSAEMPDATLATLKIQPSEPRDSAVYFCASGSTIGNPTGELFFGEGSRLTVL.

The chain links TRBV30 to TRBJ1-5; D remains unclear. Germline V lookup: CDR1 GTSNPN, CDR2 SVGIG (reference sequence). This CDR3 contains 15 residues. V was pared by 1 base and J by 3 bases, with 13 bases between. This CDR3 reads CAWSAGNLVNQPQHF. The CDR3 region has the DNA TGTGCCTGGAGTGCCGGGAATTTGGTCAATCAGCCCCAGCATTTT.

This clonotype was detected ten times or more. This rearrangement joins TRBV7-7 to TRBJ2-7; D is unresolved. This CDR3 is 12 amino acids long. CDR1 and CDR2 from the germline V gene are SSHAT and FNYEAQ (reference sequence). Trimming pared 3 bases from V and 4 bases from J, leaving 7 bases between. CDR3 amino acids: CASSLRNYEQYF. CDR3 DNA sequence: TGTGCCAGCAGCTTGCGGAATTACGAGCAGTACTTC. The complete variable domain, with remaining parts taken from reference TRBV7-7 and TRBJ2-7, reads GAGVSQSPRYKVTKRGQDVTLRCDPISSHATLYWYQQALGQGPEFLTYFNYEAQPDKSGLPSDRFSAERPEGSISTLTIQRTEQRDSAMYRCASSLRNYEQYFGPGTRLTVT.

This clonotype has at least ten counts. CDR3 region: CASSPRRVRGRGPLHF. As DNA, the CDR3 is TGTGCCAGCAGCCCACGAAGGGTGAGAGGTCGGGGGCCCCTCCACTTT. The chain has TRBV7-8 and TRBJ1-6, with D possibly matching TRBD1 (5 bases). The length of the CDR3 is 16 residues. The germline V and J ends were trimmed by 5 bases and 13 bases, with 24 bases remaining between them. Germline V gives CDR1 SGHVS, CDR2 FQNEAQ.

The rearrangement links TRBV2 to TRBJ2-5, with 15 nucleotides matching TRBD2. The V gene's germline CDR1 is SNHLY and CDR2 FYNNEI. After removal of 9 bases from V and 7 bases from J, the junction contained 6 bases not matched to a gene. This CDR3 region has 14 residues. CDR3 nucleotides: TGTGCCAGAGGACTAGCGGGGGGGCTTGGGACCCAGTACTTC. Protein: CARGLAGGLGTQYF.

This clonotype came up many times. The V call is TRBV2, the J call TRBJ2-7; 7 nucleotides align to TRBD2. This CDR3 has 13 amino acids. V shed 7 bases, J shed 7 bases, and the junction held 10 bases outside the gene matches. CDR1 and CDR2 from the germline V gene are SNHLY and FYNNEI. In DNA form, the CDR3 reads TGTGCCAGCAAGCGGGACGGCGTGTGGGAGCAGTACTTC. Protein: CASKRDGVWEQYF.

As concerns this clonotype: Germline is not matched at one junction end, which may reflect a read error. The J gene is TRBJ1-2, the V gene TRBV10-3; tentatively, D is TRBD1 (6 bases). This CDR3 contains 14 residues. Per germline, CDR1 ENHRY and CDR2 SYGVKD. The CDR3 loop reads CASSRTFRGHGYTF. In DNA, the CDR3 is TGTGCCAGCAGTCGTACTTTTCGGGGGCATGGCTACACCTTC.

Ten or more counts support this clonotype. This sequence joins TRBV6-1 and TRBJ2-7; 9 nucleotides line up with TRBD2. V lost 3 bases and J lost 4; bases outside the gene matches: 7. CDR3 length equals 15 residues. Germline CDR1 is MNHNS and CDR2 is SASEGT. CDR3 residues: CASSEAASGKYEQYF. The CDR3 coding sequence is TGTGCCAGCAGTGAGGCTGCTAGCGGGAAATACGAGCAGTACTTC.

This clonotype was detected a few times. This sequence joins TRBV5-1 and TRBJ2-7; tentatively, D is TRBD1 (5 bases). Trimming removed 0 bases at V and 2 bases at J, with 9 bases between. CDR1 SGHRS and CDR2 YFSETQ come from the germline V gene. The CDR3 is 14 amino acids. The CDR3 is CASSLAIGAYEQYF. CDR3 in DNA: TGCGCCAGCAGCTTGGCCATAGGGGCCTACGAGCAGTACTTC.

This clonotype was detected many times. V and J are TRBV19 and TRBJ1-2, with D possibly matching TRBD1 (5 bases). V lost 3 bases and J 2 bases, leaving 7 bases between the germline ends. Germline CDR1 LNHDA, CDR2 SQIVND (reference sequence). The CDR3 contains 13 residues. The CDR3: CASSIKGNYGYTF. The DNA of the CDR3 is TGTGCCAGTAGTATCAAGGGGAACTATGGCTACACCTTC.

The chain combines TRBV20-1 with TRBJ1-3; 8 bases map to TRBD1. Trimming cost V 2 bases and J 4 bases; bases outside gene matches: 7. The germline CDR1 and CDR2 sequences are DFQATT and SNEGSKA (reference sequence). The CDR3 totals 15 residues. Here the CDR3 reads CSARPAGGRGNTIYF. DNA of the CDR3: TGCAGTGCTAGACCGGCAGGGGGCAGGGGAAACACCATATATTTT.

Ten or more counts support this clonotype. This chain joins TRBV7-9 and TRBJ1-2; the match to TRBD1 covers 8 bases. Losses at the gene ends were 5 bases for V and 4 bases for J; bases not matched to a gene: 6. CDR3 length: 14 residues. Germline CDR1 and CDR2: SEHNR and FQNEAQ (reference sequence). The CDR3 DNA follows: TGTGCCAGCAGCGCGACAGGGGCCTCCTATGGCTACACCTTC. It yields the protein CASSATGASYGYTF. The full variable domain, its missing parts supplied by reference TRBV7-9 and TRBJ1-2, is DTGVSQNPRHKITKRGQNVTFRCDPISEHNRLYWYRQTLGQGPEFLTYFQNEAQLEKSRLLSDRFSAERPKGSFSTLEIQRTEQGDSAMYLCASSATGASYGYTFGSGTRLTVV.